This T cell receptor beta chain stems from a study of glioma-infiltrating T cells after dendritic cell vaccination. Findings of the study overall: Survival was not directly related to TCR clonality in these patients.

Comment on this clone: The antigen is not known.

The immunoSEQ assay amplified TCRB CDR3 from up to 2 ug DNA. The assay was immunoSEQ multiplex PCR, and TCRdb's table has in-frame clones only and misses some. The sample lists 90,000 to 110,000 clones, around 90% occurring once. Documented time point: after dendritic cell vaccination, including at tumor progression/relapse. Only patients with spare fresh-frozen tumor and over two years of follow-up were included. The material sequenced was blood, taken after dendritic cell vaccination. This receptor was identified in a human donor with glioblastoma.

The CDR3 DNA reads TGCGCCAGCAGTCAGGGTATCCGATGGGACACTGAAGCTTTCTTT. Amino acids: CASSQGIRWDTEAFF. The chain is built from TRBV5-1 and TRBJ1-1; maybe TRBD1 (5 bases). CDR1 SGHRS and CDR2 YFSETQ come from the germline V gene. Trimming shortened V by 5 bases and J by 3 bases, and 17 bases separated the two germline ends. This CDR3 contains 15 residues.